This TCR beta chain was recovered during a study of blood T cell repertoires in COVID-19. For the study at large: Acute and convalescent COVID-19 specimens originated in the United States, Italy and Spain. From T cells, B-cell-depleted T cells, or PBMCs came the material, which was cDNA or gDNA.

Authors' methods: Using reference gene primer amplification, nucleated cell counts were estimated. Here immunoSEQ multiplex PCR was the method, and the copy in TCRdb shows in-frame clones only, minus some. From that table come the V and J calls and clone size; the DNA was used to work out D and trimming. The data contain 180,000 or so clones, 90% of them seen just once; the ten biggest clones take up 0.55% to 0.8%. This CDR3 is built from 13 residues. Trimming shortened V by 5 bases and J by 3 bases, and 10 bases separated the two germline ends. Germline loops: CDR1 GTSNPN, CDR2 SVGIG (reference sequence).

The specimen sequenced was peripheral blood. The chain is built from TRBV30 and TRBJ2-2; maybe TRBD2 (7 bases). This clonotype was obtained from a man in his forties or fifties with acute or convalescent COVID-19. In DNA, the CDR3 is TGTGCCTGGGGGGGGGCTTACACCGGGGAGCTGTTTTTT. Translated, it gives CAWGGAYTGELFF.